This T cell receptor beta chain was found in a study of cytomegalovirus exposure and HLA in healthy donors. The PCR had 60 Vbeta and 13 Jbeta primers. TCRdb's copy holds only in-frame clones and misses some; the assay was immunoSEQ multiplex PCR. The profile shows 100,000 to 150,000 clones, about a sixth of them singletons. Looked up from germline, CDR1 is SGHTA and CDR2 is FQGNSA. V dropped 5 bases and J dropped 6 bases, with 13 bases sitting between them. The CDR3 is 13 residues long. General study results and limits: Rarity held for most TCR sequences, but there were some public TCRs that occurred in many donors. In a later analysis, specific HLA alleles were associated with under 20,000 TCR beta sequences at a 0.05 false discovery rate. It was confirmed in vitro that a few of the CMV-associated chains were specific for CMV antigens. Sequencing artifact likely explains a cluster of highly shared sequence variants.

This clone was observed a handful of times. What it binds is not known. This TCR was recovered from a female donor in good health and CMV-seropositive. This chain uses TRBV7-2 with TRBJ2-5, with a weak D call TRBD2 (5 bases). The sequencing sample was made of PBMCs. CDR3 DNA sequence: TGTGCCAGCAGCGTAGGACTCGAAAAGACCCAGTACTTC. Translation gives CASSVGLEKTQYF.